The rows below give T cell receptor beta chains drawn from one sample of a study of cytotoxic CD8 clonotypes in ibrutinib-treated CLL. Assay used: immunoSEQ multiplex PCR; TCRdb lists only in-frame clones, some missing. Of approximately 280,000 clones listed, about 72% are singletons. Sequences were derived from PBMCs, sampled at disease progression, from a patient treated with ibrutinib. These receptors were collected from a human donor with chronic lymphocytic leukemia. Both conserved end residues are part of each CDR3. The D gene is left open where the match is weak. Clone sizes are given selectively: once, few, many, or a class where the clone is expanded.

J	V	D	size	DNA	CDR3
TRBJ2-7	TRBV7-3	-	-	TGTGCCAGCAGCTTAAGTGGAGTGCTCCGATACGAGCAGTACTTC	CASSLSGVLRYEQYF
TRBJ2-1	TRBV10-3	-	-	TGTGCCATCGCGAGGAGGGGGCAGACTCTCAATGAGCAGTTCTTC	CAIARRGQTLNEQFF
TRBJ2-5	TRBV29-1	-	few	TGCAGCGTTGAATCGAATCCGACGGAGACCCAGTACTTC	CSVESNPTETQYF
TRBJ2-4	TRBV10-3	TRBD1	once	TGTGCCATCAGTGAGGGGTCCACAGGGGCCGGCAAAAACATTCAGTACTTC	CAISEGSTGAGKNIQYF
TRBJ2-7	TRBV14	-	-	TGTGCCAGCAGCCATCATACCTACGAGCAGTACTTC	CASSHHTYEQYF
TRBJ1-2	TRBV27	-	few	TGTGCCAGCGGCGCTCCGGGCTATGGCTACACCTTC	CASGAPGYGYTF
TRBJ2-7	TRBV7-9	-	-	TGTGCCAGCAGGGGCCTAGCCCCAAGCTACGAGCAGTACTTC	CASRGLAPSYEQYF
TRBJ2-2	TRBV6-5	-	few	TGTGCCAGCAGTCGTAGTTCCCAGGTCTCCGGGGAGCTGTTTTTT	CASSRSSQVSGELFF
TRBJ1-6	TRBV10-3	TRBD1	-	TGTGCCATCAGACCCAGTGGACAGGGCTATTCACCCCTCCACTTT	CAIRPSGQGYSPLHF
TRBJ2-7	TRBV10-3	TRBD1	-	TGTGCCCTCTCCCGGGACAGGGCTTCCTACGAGCAGTACTTC	CALSRDRASYEQYF
TRBJ2-5	TRBV18	TRBD1	once	TGTGCCAGCTCACCAGGGTGGACAGGGGAAGAGACCCAGTACTTC	CASSPGWTGEETQYF
TRBJ2-1	TRBV7-3	TRBD1	-	TGTGCCAGCAGCCCCGGGACAGGGGCTTACAATGAGCAGTTCTTC	CASSPGTGAYNEQFF
TRBJ2-1	TRBV19	-	few	TGTGCCAGTAGTGACTGGACAGCCACCTACAATGAGCAGTTCTTC	CASSDWTATYNEQFF
TRBJ1-1	TRBV14	TRBD1	-	TGTGCCAGCAACTACAGGGGGCGCAGGACTGAAGCTTTCTTT	CASNYRGRRTEAFF
TRBJ2-2	TRBV29-1	-	-	TGCAGCGTCCGTCCGAACACCGGGGAGCTGTTTTTT	CSVRPNTGELFF
TRBJ2-5	TRBV6-1	-	once	TGTGCCAGCAGTGAAAAAAGTTGGGGGCTGGAGACCCAGTACTTC	CASSEKSWGLETQYF
TRBJ1-3	TRBV7-3	TRBD1	-	TGTGCCAGCAGCCTGACAGGGTCTGGAAACACCATATATTTT	CASSLTGSGNTIYF
TRBJ2-1	TRBV18	-	-	TGTGCCAGCTCACCACAGACAGGGAGGTCCTACAATGAGCAGTTCTTC	CASSPQTGRSYNEQFF
TRBJ1-1	TRBV5-1	-	-	TGCGCCAGCAGCTTGGCCCTTAGCATGAACACTGAAGCTTTCTTT	CASSLALSMNTEAFF
TRBJ2-3	TRBV7-2	TRBD2	-	TGTGCCAGCAGCTTAGATGCGGGAGGGTTGGGGGATACGCAGTATTTT	CASSLDAGGLGDTQYF
TRBJ2-7	TRBV19	-	-	TGTGCCAGTAGTATGACGTCCAGCCGGGTCGGGTCCTACGAGCAGTACTTC	CASSMTSSRVGSYEQYF
TRBJ1-1	TRBV19	TRBD1	once	TGTGCCAGTAGTCCTCGACAGGGAAACACTGAAGCTTTCTTT	CASSPRQGNTEAFF
TRBJ1-4	TRBV27	-	-	TGTGCCAGCAGTTTAGGGACTCATGGTGAAAAACTGTTTTTT	CASSLGTHGEKLFF
TRBJ2-3	TRBV19	-	-	TGTGCCACCCAGGCCGCAGATACGCAGTATTTT	CATQAADTQYF
TRBJ1-2	TRBV7-9	-	few	TGTGCCAGCAGCTTAGGGGGACAACTTAACTATGGCTACACCTTC	CASSLGGQLNYGYTF
TRBJ1-3	TRBV9	-	-	TGTGCCAGCAGCGTAGAGGTCGGTAGTGGGAACACCATATATTTT	CASSVEVGSGNTIYF
TRBJ2-1	TRBV15	-	-	TGTGCCACCAGCAGTGGCCCCAACAATGAGCAGTTCTTC	CATSSGPNNEQFF
TRBJ1-4	TRBV18	TRBD1	-	TGTGCCAGCTCACCGAGGGACAGCTTTGCAACTAATGAAAAACTGTTTTTT	CASSPRDSFATNEKLFF
TRBJ2-3	TRBV7-2	-	-	TGTGCCAGCAGCTTAGTGGCGGGCTCAGATACGCAGTATTTT	CASSLVAGSDTQYF
TRBJ1-2	TRBV2	-	once	TGTGCCAGCAGTGTTCACAGGGAAGATGGCTACACCTTC	CASSVHREDGYTF